This T cell receptor (beta chain) is from a study of Graves' ophthalmopathy and Graves' hyperthyroidism. Uncontrolled infections, pregnancy, lactation or other autoimmune diseases led to patient exclusion. The PBMCs originated from over 9 ml of fresh peripheral blood. Findings and limits, study-wide: Ophthalmopathy was separated from stable hyperthyroidism by a 13-signature model with 87.88% sensitivity and roughly 81% specificity. Predictions made by the model for ophthalmopathy progression reached roughly 71% sensitivity and 72% to 85% specificity.

On this clonotype: Its antigen is currently unknown.

Scientists amplified the TCR beta CDR3 regions from RNA transcripts. A first-round RT-PCR used HTBI primers, followed by a second-round multiplex PCR. TCRdb reprocessed the multiplex PCR reads with MiXCR, giving one entry per CDR3 protein. The sample lists almost 750,000 distinct CDR3 sequences; roughly two fifths were seen once. The TCR was taken from an adult man with Graves' ophthalmopathy. Sequenced sample: peripheral blood.

The CDR3 here is CASSLVPGLNEKLFF. For the CDR3, the DNA is TGTGCCAGCAGCTTAGTTCCAGGGCTCAATGAAAAACTGTTTTTT. The chain joins TRBV7-2 to TRBJ1-4; tentative D call: TRBD1 (5 bases). The CDR3 totals 15 residues. V lost 1 base, J lost 5 bases, and 11 bases lay in between. Germline assignment: CDR1 SGHTA and CDR2 FQGNSA.